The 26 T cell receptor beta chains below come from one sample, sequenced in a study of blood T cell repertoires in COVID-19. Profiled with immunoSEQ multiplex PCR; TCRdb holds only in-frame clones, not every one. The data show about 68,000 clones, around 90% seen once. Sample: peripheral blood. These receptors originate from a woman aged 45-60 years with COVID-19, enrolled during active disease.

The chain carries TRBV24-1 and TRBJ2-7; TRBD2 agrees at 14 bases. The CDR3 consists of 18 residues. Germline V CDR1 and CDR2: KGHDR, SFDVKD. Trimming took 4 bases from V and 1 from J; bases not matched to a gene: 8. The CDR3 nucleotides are TGTGCCACCAGTGACCCTGGACTAGCGGGAGGTTCTTCCTACGAGCAGTACTTC. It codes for CATSDPGLAGGSSYEQYF.

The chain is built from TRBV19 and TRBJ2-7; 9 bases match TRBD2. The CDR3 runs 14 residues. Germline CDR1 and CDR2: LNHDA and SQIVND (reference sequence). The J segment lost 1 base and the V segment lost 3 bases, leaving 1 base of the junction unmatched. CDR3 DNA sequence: TGTGCCAGTAGTATGACTAGCGGTTCCTACGAGCAGTACTTC. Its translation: CASSMTSGSYEQYF.

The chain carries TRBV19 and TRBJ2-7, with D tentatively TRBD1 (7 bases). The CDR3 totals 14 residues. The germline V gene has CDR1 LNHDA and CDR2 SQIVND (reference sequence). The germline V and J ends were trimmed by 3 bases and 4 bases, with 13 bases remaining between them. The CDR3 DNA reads TGTGCCAGTAGTATCGCAGGGGGAGGTTACGAGCAGTACTTC. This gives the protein CASSIAGGGYEQYF.

The CDR3 here is CSVAGAPSTDTQYF. CDR3 DNA: TGCAGCGTAGCGGGAGCACCCAGCACAGATACGCAGTATTTT. The rearrangement uses TRBV29-1 and TRBJ2-3; TRBD2 matches at 8 bases. Trimming took 6 bases from V and 0 from J; bases not matched to a gene: 5. CDR1 SQVTM and CDR2 ANQGSEA come from the germline V gene. The CDR3 is made up of 14 amino acids.

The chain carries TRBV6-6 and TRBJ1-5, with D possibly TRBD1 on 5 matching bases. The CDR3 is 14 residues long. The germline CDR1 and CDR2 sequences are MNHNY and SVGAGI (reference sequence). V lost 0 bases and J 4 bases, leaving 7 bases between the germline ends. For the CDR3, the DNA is TGTGCCAGCAGTTACTCGACAGTGAATCAGCCCCAGCATTTT. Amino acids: CASSYSTVNQPQHF.

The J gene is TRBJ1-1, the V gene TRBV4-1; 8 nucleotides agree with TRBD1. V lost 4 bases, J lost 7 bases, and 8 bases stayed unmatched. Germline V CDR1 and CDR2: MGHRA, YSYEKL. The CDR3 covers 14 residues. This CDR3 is CASSRPGQGLEAFF. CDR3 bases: TGCGCCAGCAGCCGCCCCGGACAGGGTCTTGAAGCTTTCTTT.

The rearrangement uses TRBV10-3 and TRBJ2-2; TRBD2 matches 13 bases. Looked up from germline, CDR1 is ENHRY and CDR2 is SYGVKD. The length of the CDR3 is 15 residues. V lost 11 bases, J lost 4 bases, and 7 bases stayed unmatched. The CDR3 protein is CAVTGTSGVTGELFF. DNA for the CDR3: TGTGCCGTCACCGGGACTAGCGGGGTCACCGGGGAGCTGTTTTTT.

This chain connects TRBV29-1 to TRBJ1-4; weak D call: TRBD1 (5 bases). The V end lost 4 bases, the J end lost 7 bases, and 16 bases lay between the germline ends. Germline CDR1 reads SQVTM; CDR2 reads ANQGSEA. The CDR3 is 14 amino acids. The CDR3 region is CSVARAGELEKLFF. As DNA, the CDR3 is TGCAGCGTTGCCAGGGCCGGAGAGCTTGAAAAACTGTTTTTT.

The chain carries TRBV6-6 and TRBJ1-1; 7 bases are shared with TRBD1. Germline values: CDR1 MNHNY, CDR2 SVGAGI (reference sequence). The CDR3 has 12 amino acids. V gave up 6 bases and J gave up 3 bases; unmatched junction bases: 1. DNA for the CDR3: TGTGCCAGCAGCGACAGGGACACTGAAGCTTTCTTT. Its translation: CASSDRDTEAFF.

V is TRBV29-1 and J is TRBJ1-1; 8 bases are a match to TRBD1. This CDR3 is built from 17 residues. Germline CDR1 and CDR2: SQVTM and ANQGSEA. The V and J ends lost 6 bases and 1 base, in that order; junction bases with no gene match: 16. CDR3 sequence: CSVNSGTGILTNTEAFF. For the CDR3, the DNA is TGCAGCGTCAATTCCGGGACAGGAATCCTAACGAACACTGAAGCTTTCTTT.

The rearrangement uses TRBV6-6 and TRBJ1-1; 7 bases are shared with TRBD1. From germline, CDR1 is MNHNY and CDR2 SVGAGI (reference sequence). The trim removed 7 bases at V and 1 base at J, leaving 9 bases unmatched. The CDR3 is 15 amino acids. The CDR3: CASTTPGQPNTEAFF. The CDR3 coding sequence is TGTGCCAGCACCACACCGGGACAGCCGAACACTGAAGCTTTCTTT.

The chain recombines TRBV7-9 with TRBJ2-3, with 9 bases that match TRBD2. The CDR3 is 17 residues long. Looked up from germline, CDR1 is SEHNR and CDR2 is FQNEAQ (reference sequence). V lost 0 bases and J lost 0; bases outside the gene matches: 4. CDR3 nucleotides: TGTGCCAGCAGCTTAGCGTTTAGCGGGAGTAGCACAGATACGCAGTATTTT. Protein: CASSLAFSGSSTDTQYF.

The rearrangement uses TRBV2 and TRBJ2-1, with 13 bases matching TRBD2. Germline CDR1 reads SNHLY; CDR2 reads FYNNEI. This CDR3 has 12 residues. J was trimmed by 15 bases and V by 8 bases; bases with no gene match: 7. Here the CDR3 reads CASRRLAGGPFF. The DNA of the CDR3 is TGTGCCAGCCGAAGACTAGCGGGAGGCCCGTTCTTC.

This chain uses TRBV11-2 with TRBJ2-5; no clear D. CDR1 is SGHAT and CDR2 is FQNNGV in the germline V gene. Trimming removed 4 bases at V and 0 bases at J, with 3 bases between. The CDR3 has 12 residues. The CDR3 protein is CASSSNQETQYF. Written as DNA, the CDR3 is TGTGCCAGCAGCTCCAACCAAGAGACCCAGTACTTC.

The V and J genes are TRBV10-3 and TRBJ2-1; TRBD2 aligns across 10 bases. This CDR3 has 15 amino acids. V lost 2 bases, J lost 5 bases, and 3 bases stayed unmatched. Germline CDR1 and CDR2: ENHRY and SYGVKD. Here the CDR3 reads CAISERLAGDNEQFF. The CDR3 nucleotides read TGTGCCATCAGTGAGAGGCTAGCGGGGGACAATGAGCAGTTCTTC.

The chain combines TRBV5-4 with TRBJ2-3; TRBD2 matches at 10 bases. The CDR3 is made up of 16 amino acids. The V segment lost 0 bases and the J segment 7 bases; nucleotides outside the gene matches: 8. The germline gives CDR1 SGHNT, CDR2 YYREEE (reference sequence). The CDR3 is CASSLGVSSGRNTQYF. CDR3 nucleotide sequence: TGTGCCAGCAGCTTGGGGGTTTCTAGCGGGAGAAATACGCAGTATTTT. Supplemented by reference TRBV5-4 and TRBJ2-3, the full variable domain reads ETGVTQSPTHLIKTRGQQVTLRCSSQSGHNTVSWYQQALGQGPQFIFQYYREEENGRGNFPPRFSGLQFPNYSSELNVNALELDDSALYLCASSLGVSSGRNTQYFGPGTRLTVL.

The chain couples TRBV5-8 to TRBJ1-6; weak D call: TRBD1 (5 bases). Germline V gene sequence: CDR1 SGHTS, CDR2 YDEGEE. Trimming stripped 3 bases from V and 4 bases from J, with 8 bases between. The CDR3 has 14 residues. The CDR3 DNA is TGTGCCAGCAGCTCGGGACTGTATAATTCACCCCTCCACTTT. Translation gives CASSSGLYNSPLHF.

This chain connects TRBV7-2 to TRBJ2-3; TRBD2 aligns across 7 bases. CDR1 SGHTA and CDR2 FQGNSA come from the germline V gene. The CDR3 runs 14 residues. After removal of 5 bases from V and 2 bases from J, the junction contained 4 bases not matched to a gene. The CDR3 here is CASSKGGNTDTQYF. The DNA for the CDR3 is TGTGCCAGCAGCAAGGGAGGGAACACAGATACGCAGTATTTT.

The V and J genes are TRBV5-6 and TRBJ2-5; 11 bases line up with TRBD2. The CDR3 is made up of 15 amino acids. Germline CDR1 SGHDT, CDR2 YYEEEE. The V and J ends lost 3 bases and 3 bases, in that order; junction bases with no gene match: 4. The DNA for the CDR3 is TGTGCCAGCAGCTGGCGGGGACTAGCGGAAGAGACCCAGTACTTC. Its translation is CASSWRGLAEETQYF.

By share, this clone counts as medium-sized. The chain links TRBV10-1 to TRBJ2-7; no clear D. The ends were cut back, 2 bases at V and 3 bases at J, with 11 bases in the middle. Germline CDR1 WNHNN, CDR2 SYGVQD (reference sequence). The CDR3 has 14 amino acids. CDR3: CASSEGPLGYEQYF. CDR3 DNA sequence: TGCGCCAGCAGTGAGGGGCCCCTGGGCTACGAGCAGTACTTC.

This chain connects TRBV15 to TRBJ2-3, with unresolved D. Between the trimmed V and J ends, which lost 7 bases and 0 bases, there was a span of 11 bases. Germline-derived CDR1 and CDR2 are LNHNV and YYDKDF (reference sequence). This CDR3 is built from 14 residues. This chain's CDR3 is CATTTVLSTDTQYF. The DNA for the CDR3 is TGTGCCACCACAACAGTCCTTAGCACAGATACGCAGTATTTT.

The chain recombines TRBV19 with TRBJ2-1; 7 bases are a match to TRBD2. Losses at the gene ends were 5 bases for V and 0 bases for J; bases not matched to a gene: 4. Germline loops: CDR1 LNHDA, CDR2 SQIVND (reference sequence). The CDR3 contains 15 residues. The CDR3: CASSRGDTSYNEQFF. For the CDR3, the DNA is TGTGCCAGTAGTCGGGGGGATACCTCCTACAATGAGCAGTTCTTC.

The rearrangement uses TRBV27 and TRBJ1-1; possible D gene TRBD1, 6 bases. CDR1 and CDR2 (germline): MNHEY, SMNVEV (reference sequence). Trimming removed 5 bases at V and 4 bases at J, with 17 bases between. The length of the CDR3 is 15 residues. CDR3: CASSLRQAWGTEAFF. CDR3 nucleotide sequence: TGTGCCAGCAGTCTTCGACAGGCTTGGGGCACTGAAGCTTTCTTT.

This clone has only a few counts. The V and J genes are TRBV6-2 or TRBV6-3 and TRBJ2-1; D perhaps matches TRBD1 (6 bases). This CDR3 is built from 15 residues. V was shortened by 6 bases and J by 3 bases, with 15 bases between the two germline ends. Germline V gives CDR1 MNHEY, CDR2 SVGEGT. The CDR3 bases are TGTGCCAGCAGCAGAAACGCACAGGGCTACAATGAGCAGTTCTTC. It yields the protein CASSRNAQGYNEQFF.

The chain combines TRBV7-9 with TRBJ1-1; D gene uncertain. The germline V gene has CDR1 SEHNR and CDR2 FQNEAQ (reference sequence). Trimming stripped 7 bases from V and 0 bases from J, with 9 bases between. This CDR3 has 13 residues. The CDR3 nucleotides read TGTGCCAGCACCCCCTCTATGAACACTGAAGCTTTCTTT. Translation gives CASTPSMNTEAFF.

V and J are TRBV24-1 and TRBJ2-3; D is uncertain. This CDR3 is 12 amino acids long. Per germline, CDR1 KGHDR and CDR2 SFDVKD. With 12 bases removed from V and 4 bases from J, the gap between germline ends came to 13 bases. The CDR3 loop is CAVSSFADTQYF. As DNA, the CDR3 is TGTGCCGTTTCGTCTTTCGCAGATACGCAGTATTTT.